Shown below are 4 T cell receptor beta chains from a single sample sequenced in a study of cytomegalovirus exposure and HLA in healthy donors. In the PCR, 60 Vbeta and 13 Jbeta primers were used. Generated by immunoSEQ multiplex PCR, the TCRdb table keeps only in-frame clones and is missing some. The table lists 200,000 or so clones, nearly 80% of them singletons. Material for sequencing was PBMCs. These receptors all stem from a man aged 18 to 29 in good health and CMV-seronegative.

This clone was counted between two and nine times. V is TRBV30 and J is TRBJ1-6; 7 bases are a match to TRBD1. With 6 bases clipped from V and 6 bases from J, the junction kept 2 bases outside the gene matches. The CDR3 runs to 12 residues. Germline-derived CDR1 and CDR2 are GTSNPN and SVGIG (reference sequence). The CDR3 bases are TGTGCCTGCGACAGGGTTAATTCACCCCTCCACTTT. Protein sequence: CACDRVNSPLHF.

CDR3 DNA sequence: TGCGCCAGCAGTCTCGACCAGCAGGACACTGAAGCTTTCTTT. Protein product: CASSLDQQDTEAFF. The V call is TRBV10-1, the J call TRBJ1-1; no reliable D call. The CDR3 loop spans 14 amino acids. Germline V gives CDR1 WNHNN, CDR2 SYGVQD (reference sequence). Trimming took 5 bases from V and 3 from J, leaving 13 bases between them.

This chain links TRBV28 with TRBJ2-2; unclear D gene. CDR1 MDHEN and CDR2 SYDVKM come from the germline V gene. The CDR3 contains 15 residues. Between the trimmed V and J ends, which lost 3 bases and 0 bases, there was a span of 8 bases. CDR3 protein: CASSLRGTNTGELFF. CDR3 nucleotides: TGTGCCAGCAGTTTGCGCGGAACGAACACCGGGGAGCTGTTTTTT.

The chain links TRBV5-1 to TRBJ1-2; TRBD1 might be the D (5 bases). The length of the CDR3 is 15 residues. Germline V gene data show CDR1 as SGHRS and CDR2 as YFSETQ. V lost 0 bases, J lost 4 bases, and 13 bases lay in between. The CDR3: CASSLGQTNVYGYTF. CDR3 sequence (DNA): TGCGCCAGCAGCTTGGGACAGACGAATGTCTATGGCTACACCTTC.